This T cell receptor beta chain was recovered during a study of blood T cell repertoires in COVID-19. Study background: Samples came from the United States, Italy and Spain, spanning acute and convalescent COVID-19. PBMCs, B-cell-depleted T cells, or T cells provided the cDNA or gDNA that made up the material.

The germline V gene has CDR1 SNHLY and CDR2 FYNNEI. This CDR3 is 13 amino acids long. The V and J ends lost 7 bases and 5 bases, in that order; junction bases with no gene match: 6. In the authors' workflow: Estimates of nucleated cell counts were drawn from the amplification of reference gene primers. Produced via immunoSEQ multiplex PCR; TCRdb's table is partial and in-frame only. Clonal size and the V and J genes are those of that table, whereas D and trimming came from the DNA. The sample includes roughly 120,000 clones, around 68% of them seen just once. V is TRBV2 and J is TRBJ1-1; 8 bases are shared with TRBD1. The sequenced material came from peripheral blood. The receptor comes from an older woman with acute or convalescent COVID-19. The CDR3 reads CASKGDRQTEAFF. In DNA, the CDR3 is TGTGCCAGCAAGGGGGACAGGCAAACTGAAGCTTTCTTT.